This TCR beta chain was obtained from a study of blood T cell repertoires in COVID-19. On the study more broadly: The United States, Italy and Spain provided the acute and convalescent COVID-19 samples. The cDNA or gDNA used as material had been derived from T cells, B-cell-depleted T cells, or PBMCs.

After removal of 3 bases from V and 5 bases from J, the junction contained 16 bases not matched to a gene. The length of the CDR3 is 18 residues. Germline lookup yields CDR1 SGDLS and CDR2 YYNGEE. As originally analysed: Quantification of nucleated cells was approximated via reference gene primer amplification. Sequencing used immunoSEQ multiplex PCR; TCRdb keeps in-frame clones, though not all of them. The V and J calls and the clone size are those of that table, but D and trimming were determined from the DNA. This table has 300,000 or so clones, 65% to 90% appearing once. Each participant's cohort was designated according to participant-reported clinical history.

The gene calls are TRBV9 and TRBJ2-3; 9 nucleotides line up with TRBD2. This receptor was identified in a middle-aged woman with acute COVID-19. The sequencing sample was made of PBMCs or T cells enriched from blood (not recorded which). CDR3 region: CASSAMIGLAGVKDTQYF. In DNA, the CDR3 is TGTGCCAGCAGCGCGATGATTGGCTTAGCGGGAGTGAAAGATACGCAGTATTTT.